The 22 T cell receptor beta chains below were found in one sample sequenced in a study of cytomegalovirus exposure and HLA in healthy donors. The PCR employed 60 Vbeta primers together with 13 Jbeta primers. The repertoire was sequenced with immunoSEQ multiplex PCR; TCRdb's copy has only in-frame clones and lacks some. The sample's table shows fewer than 70,000 clones. Input material: PBMCs. Receptors originate from a woman aged 18-35 years in good health and CMV-seronegative.

This chain uses TRBV28 with TRBJ2-7; 9 nucleotides match TRBD2. This CDR3 has 14 amino acids. Germline CDR1 MDHEN, CDR2 SYDVKM. V was clipped by 6 bases and J by 0 bases; unmatched bases: 3. CDR3: CASRSAGGSYEQYF. The CDR3 DNA reads as TGTGCCAGCAGATCAGCGGGAGGCTCCTACGAGCAGTACTTC.

The chain has TRBV12-5 and TRBJ1-1, with D maybe TRBD1 (5 bases). Trimming removed 3 bases from V and 4 bases from J, with 21 bases in between. The CDR3 runs to 17 residues. Germline-derived CDR1 and CDR2 are LGHNT and FRNRAP. CDR3 in DNA: TGTGCTAGTGGTTTCTCCCACGCGGGGGTGTGGGGCACTGAAGCTTTCTTT. Residues: CASGFSHAGVWGTEAFF.

V gene TRBV6-6 combines with J gene TRBJ2-7; 8 bases map to TRBD2. The CDR3 has 13 residues. In germline, CDR1 is MNHNY, CDR2 SVGAGI (reference sequence). Unmatched junction bases numbered 3, after V lost 2 bases and J lost 6 bases. DNA of the CDR3: TGTGCCAGCAGTTACCCCGGGACTAGCGAGCAGTACTTC. Its translation: CASSYPGTSEQYF.

The chain recombines TRBV7-9 with TRBJ2-2, with TRBD1 matching 10 bases. From germline, CDR1 is SEHNR and CDR2 FQNEAQ (reference sequence). V lost 5 bases to trimming and J lost 6 bases; unmatched junction nucleotides: 6. This CDR3 has 15 residues. Written as DNA, the CDR3 is TGTGCCAGCAGCGCCTCCGGGACAGGGGCCGGGGAGCTGTTTTTT. Residues: CASSASGTGAGELFF. Supplemented by reference TRBV7-9 and TRBJ2-2, the full variable domain reads DTGVSQNPRHKITKRGQNVTFRCDPISEHNRLYWYRQTLGQGPEFLTYFQNEAQLEKSRLLSDRFSAERPKGSFSTLEIQRTEQGDSAMYLCASSASGTGAGELFFGEGSRLTVL.

The DNA of the CDR3 is TGTGCCAGCAGCTCCGCACTAGCGGGAGTAGGTGGTGAGCAGTTCTTC. Translating it yields CASSSALAGVGGEQFF. This chain joins TRBV5-4 and TRBJ2-1, with 11 positions matching TRBD2. J was trimmed by 9 bases and V by 3 bases; bases with no gene match: 11. Germline V CDR1 and CDR2: SGHNT, YYREEE (reference sequence). This CDR3 contains 16 residues. Looking up the rest from reference TRBV5-4 and TRBJ2-1 gives the full variable domain: ETGVTQSPTHLIKTRGQQVTLRCSSQSGHNTVSWYQQALGQGPQFIFQYYREEENGRGNFPPRFSGLQFPNYSSELNVNALELDDSALYLCASSSALAGVGGEQFFGPGTRLTVL.

This chain's CDR3 is CASSEVRGSGNTIYF. In DNA form, the CDR3 reads TGTGCCAGCAGTGAGGTCAGGGGCTCTGGAAACACCATATATTTT. The V and J genes are TRBV25-1 and TRBJ1-3, with D possibly being TRBD1 (6 bases). The CDR3 consists of 15 residues. Germline V gives CDR1 MGHDK, CDR2 SYGVNS. Trimming shortened V by 3 bases and J by 0 bases, and 9 bases separated the two germline ends.

The gene calls are TRBV15 and TRBJ1-5; TRBD1 might be the D (5 bases). CDR1 and CDR2 (germline): LNHNV, YYDKDF (reference sequence). V was shortened by 0 bases and J by 6 bases, with 12 bases between the two germline ends. This CDR3 is 15 amino acids long. CDR3 amino acids: CATSREGGGVQPQHF. CDR3 DNA sequence: TGTGCCACCAGCAGAGAGGGGGGAGGGGTTCAGCCCCAGCATTTT. Looking up the rest from reference TRBV15 and TRBJ1-5 gives the full variable domain: DAMVIQNPRYQVTQFGKPVTLSCSQTLNHNVMYWYQQKSSQAPKLLFHYYDKDFNNEADTPDNFQSRRPNTSFCFLDIRSPGLGDTAMYLCATSREGGGVQPQHFGDGTRLSIL.

The V call is TRBV2, the J call TRBJ1-1; D might be TRBD1 (5 bases). This CDR3 is built from 13 residues. From germline, CDR1 is SNHLY and CDR2 FYNNEI. Trimming pared 6 bases from V and 1 base from J, leaving 9 bases between. The CDR3 nucleotides are TGTGCCAGCAGGTTGACAGAGAACACTGAAGCTTTCTTT. Protein: CASRLTENTEAFF.

The chain couples TRBV9 to TRBJ2-7, with D tentatively TRBD2 (7 bases). There are 16 residues in the CDR3. Germline V lookup: CDR1 SGDLS, CDR2 YYNGEE. V dropped 0 bases and J dropped 5 bases, with 18 bases sitting between them. CDR3 residues: CASSVARGGVSDEQYF. Written as DNA, the CDR3 is TGTGCCAGCAGCGTAGCAAGGGGGGGAGTTTCGGACGAGCAGTACTTC.

This sequence joins TRBV6-5 and TRBJ2-1, with 12 nucleotides matching TRBD2. Germline CDR1 and CDR2: MNHEY and SVGAGI. The junction had 2 bases not matched to a gene; V was cut back by 0 bases and J by 8 bases. The CDR3 spans 15 residues. CDR3: CASSYSTSGSYEQFF. In nucleotides, the CDR3 is TGTGCCAGCAGTTACTCGACTAGCGGGAGTTATGAGCAGTTCTTC.

J is TRBJ1-2 and V is TRBV14; 11 nucleotides line up with TRBD1. V gave up 1 base and J gave up 2 bases; unmatched junction bases: 6. The CDR3 spans 17 residues. Germline lookup yields CDR1 SGHDN and CDR2 FVKESK. The CDR3 spells CASSQVPGQGENYGYTF. The CDR3 coding sequence is TGTGCCAGCAGCCAAGTCCCGGGACAGGGGGAAAACTATGGCTACACCTTC.

The chain links TRBV10-2 to TRBJ2-7; a possible D gene is TRBD1 (5 bases). The germline V gene has CDR1 WSHSY and CDR2 SAAADI. The CDR3 sequence is 14 residues long. V lost 6 bases and J lost 3, with 15 bases in between. CDR3 bases: TGCGCCAGCAGGGCAGAATGGGGCGACTACGAGCAGTACTTC. It specifies CASRAEWGDYEQYF.

The rearrangement uses TRBV5-1 and TRBJ2-4, with D possibly TRBD1 on 5 matching bases. The CDR3 is 16 amino acids. The germline gives CDR1 SGHRS, CDR2 YFSETQ. Deletions cut 0 bases from V and 1 base from J, with 11 bases between. The CDR3 protein is CASSLVGQGAKNIQYF. Written as DNA, the CDR3 is TGCGCCAGCAGCTTGGTCGGGCAGGGCGCCAAAAACATTCAGTACTTC.

The gene calls are TRBV6-1 and TRBJ2-7, with D possibly TRBD1 on 5 matching bases. Trimming took off 3 bases at V and 2 bases at J, with 8 bases between the two ends. The CDR3 is 13 residues long. The germline CDR1 and CDR2 sequences are MNHNS and SASEGT. Here the CDR3 DNA reads TGTGCCAGCAGTGATGACAGCGCCTACGAGCAGTACTTC. The encoded protein is CASSDDSAYEQYF.

This chain joins TRBV28 and TRBJ1-6, with TRBD1 as a possible D gene (5 bases). Germline loops: CDR1 MDHEN, CDR2 SYDVKM. CDR3 length equals 16 residues. The ends were cut back, 6 bases at V and 0 bases at J, with 12 bases in the middle. CDR3 amino acids: CASSFGGNSYNSPLHF. Written as DNA, the CDR3 is TGTGCCAGCAGCTTCGGGGGTAACTCCTATAATTCACCCCTCCACTTT.

The rearrangement joins TRBV20-1 to TRBJ2-7, with D maybe TRBD1 (5 bases). V gave up 5 bases and J gave up 7 bases, with 12 bases separating them. CDR3 size: 11 residues. Germline V gene sequence: CDR1 DFQATT, CDR2 SNEGSKA (reference sequence). The CDR3 loop reads CSAGAWGEQYF. CDR3 DNA sequence: TGCAGTGCTGGGGCCTGGGGAGAGCAGTACTTC.

The V and J genes are TRBV9 and TRBJ1-5; 7 bases are shared with TRBD1. There are 15 residues in the CDR3. After removal of 4 bases from V and 4 bases from J, the junction contained 8 bases not matched to a gene. Germline V gene data show CDR1 as SGDLS and CDR2 as YYNGEE. CDR3 sequence: CASSPTGQFNQPQHF. Here the CDR3 DNA reads TGTGCCAGCAGCCCGACGGGACAGTTTAATCAGCCCCAGCATTTT.

The chain joins TRBV7-2 to TRBJ1-5; perhaps TRBD1 as D (5 bases). V lost 1 base and J 11 bases, leaving 12 bases between the germline ends. Germline V gene sequence: CDR1 SGHTA, CDR2 FQGNSA. The CDR3 is 13 residues long. This CDR3 reads CASSLELGGTQHF. As DNA, the CDR3 is TGTGCCAGCAGCTTAGAATTGGGGGGTACCCAGCATTTT. The full variable domain, completed using reference TRBV7-2 and TRBJ1-5, is GAGVSQSPSNKVTEKGKDVELRCDPISGHTALYWYRQSLGQGLEFLIYFQGNSAPDKSGLPSDRFSAERTGGSVSTLTIQRTQQEDSAVYLCASSLELGGTQHFGDGTRLSIL.

This sequence joins TRBV6-5 and TRBJ2-7; tentative D call: TRBD2 (5 bases). CDR3 size: 14 residues. The V gene's germline CDR1 is MNHEY and CDR2 SVGAGI. The V end lost 2 bases, the J end lost 6 bases, and 14 bases lay between the germline ends. CDR3 protein: CASSYLPGSAEQYF. For the CDR3, the DNA is TGTGCCAGCAGTTACCTCCCAGGTAGCGCCGAGCAGTACTTC.

V and J are TRBV4-1 and TRBJ1-5, with a tentative D call TRBD1 (6 bases). The V end lost 4 bases, the J end lost 0 bases, and 13 bases lay between the germline ends. The CDR3 length is 16 residues. Germline values: CDR1 MGHRA, CDR2 YSYEKL. The CDR3 sequence: CASSPRGAYSNQPQHF. The DNA for the CDR3 is TGCGCCAGCAGCCCACGGGGGGCGTATAGCAATCAGCCCCAGCATTTT.

This rearrangement joins TRBV9 to TRBJ1-1; tentatively, D is TRBD1 (5 bases). This CDR3 comprises 13 residues. Deletions cut 3 bases from V and 1 base from J, with 7 bases between. Looked up from germline, CDR1 is SGDLS and CDR2 is YYNGEE. CDR3 sequence reads: CASSAQENTEAFF. CDR3 bases: TGTGCCAGCAGCGCACAGGAGAACACTGAAGCTTTCTTT.

V gene TRBV6-5 combines with J gene TRBJ1-6, with D unclear. CDR1 MNHEY and CDR2 SVGAGI come from the germline V gene. Between the trimmed V and J ends, which lost 2 bases and 0 bases, there was a span of 8 bases. CDR3 length equals 16 residues. The CDR3 reads CASSYSLSSYNSPLHF. The CDR3, as DNA: TGTGCCAGCAGTTACAGCTTGAGCTCCTATAATTCACCCCTCCACTTT.